This record concerns one TCR beta chain sequence. Its cognate antigen is unknown. The sample comes from a study of response to subunit inactivated influenza vaccine. TCRdb re-called the RT-PCR reads with MiXCR, one entry per CDR3 protein. The sample holds roughly 650,000 distinct CDR3 sequences, 14% seen once. V was shortened by 4 bases and J by 6 bases, with 13 bases between the two germline ends. The CDR3 has 13 amino acids. Germline values: CDR1 GTSNPN, CDR2 SVGIG (reference sequence). General study results and limits: T cells newly recruited by each seasonal influenza vaccination are few, the authors suggested.

The TCR originated in a man in his fifties who received an inactivated influenza vaccine. Material: PBMCs from blood, obtained less than 15 days before vaccination. The J gene is TRBJ1-5, the V gene TRBV30, with D tentatively TRBD1 (6 bases). CDR3 nucleotide sequence: TGTGCCTGGACTAAACAGGGAGGTCAGCCCCAGCATTTT. Its protein product is CAWTKQGGQPQHF.